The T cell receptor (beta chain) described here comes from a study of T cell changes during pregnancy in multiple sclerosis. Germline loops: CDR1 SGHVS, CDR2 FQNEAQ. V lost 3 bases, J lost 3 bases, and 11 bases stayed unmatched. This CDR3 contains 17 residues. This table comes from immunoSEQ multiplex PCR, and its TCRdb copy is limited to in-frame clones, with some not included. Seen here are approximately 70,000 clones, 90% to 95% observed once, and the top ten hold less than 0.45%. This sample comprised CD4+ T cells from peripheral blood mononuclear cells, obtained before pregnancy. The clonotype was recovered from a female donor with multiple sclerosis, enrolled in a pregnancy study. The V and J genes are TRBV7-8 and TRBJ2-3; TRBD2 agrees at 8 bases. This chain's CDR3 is CASSFGTRRGFTDTQYF. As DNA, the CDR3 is TGTGCCAGCAGCTTCGGGACTAGGAGGGGCTTTACAGATACGCAGTATTTT.